A selection of T cell receptor beta chains follows, all from one sample in a study of graft-versus-host responses after intestinal transplantation. The method was immunoSEQ multiplex PCR; TCRdb's version includes in-frame clones alone and lacks a portion of them. The table records 55,000 to 70,000 clones, around 90% of them present only once. Sequenced material: PBMCs, taken roughly 120 days after intestinal transplantation. The receptors come from a human patient who received an intestinal transplant, so some T cells may come from the graft donor. Both conserved end residues are part of each CDR3. Fields, in order: D gene, clone size, V gene, J gene, CDR3 DNA, CDR3 protein. D genes are given only for firm matches. Clone size is shown for a subset of rows, as once, few, many or a class of expanded clone.

d_gene: .
abundance: .
v_gene: TRBV6-6
j_gene: TRBJ2-3
CDR3nt: TGTGCCAGCAGTTACTCGGGGGCCGGGGATACGCAGTATTTT
CDR3aa: CASSYSGAGDTQYF

d_gene: .
abundance: .
v_gene: TRBV12-5
j_gene: TRBJ1-6
CDR3nt: TGTGCTAGTGGTCCCGATAATTCACCCCTCCACTTT
CDR3aa: CASGPDNSPLHF

d_gene: TRBD2
abundance: .
v_gene: TRBV19
j_gene: TRBJ2-3
CDR3nt: TGTGCCAGTAGTATAGTCAGCGGGGGGGCAGATACGCAGTATTTT
CDR3aa: CASSIVSGGADTQYF

d_gene: .
abundance: .
v_gene: TRBV28
j_gene: TRBJ2-1
CDR3nt: TGTGCCAGCATGGGGGACTACAATGAGCAGTTCTTC
CDR3aa: CASMGDYNEQFF

d_gene: .
abundance: .
v_gene: TRBV27
j_gene: TRBJ2-2
CDR3nt: TGTGCCAGCAGTAGGGGCGCGTTGGCCGGGGAGCTGTTTTTT
CDR3aa: CASSRGALAGELFF

d_gene: TRBD2
abundance: .
v_gene: TRBV9
j_gene: TRBJ2-1
CDR3nt: TGTGCCAGCAGCGTAGTAGATAGCGGGAGTGATGAGCAGTTCTTC
CDR3aa: CASSVVDSGSDEQFF

d_gene: .
abundance: .
v_gene: TRBV23-1
j_gene: TRBJ2-5
CDR3nt: TGCGCCAGCAGTCAATTCGACAGGATAATAAAGACCCAGTACTTC
CDR3aa: CASSQFDRIIKTQYF

d_gene: TRBD2
abundance: .
v_gene: TRBV29-1
j_gene: TRBJ2-3
CDR3nt: TGCAGCGTTGCGTCTAGCGGCAACACAGATACGCAGTATTTT
CDR3aa: CSVASSGNTDTQYF

d_gene: .
abundance: .
v_gene: TRBV7-9
j_gene: TRBJ1-2
CDR3nt: TGTGCCAGCAGCCCGACCTCCCCGGGGGACATAAGAACCTATGGCTACACCTTC
CDR3aa: CASSPTSPGDIRTYGYTF

d_gene: TRBD1
abundance: .
v_gene: TRBV27
j_gene: TRBJ1-6
CDR3nt: TGTGCCAGCGCCCCGGGACAGGGATTTTCACCCCTCCACTTT
CDR3aa: CASAPGQGFSPLHF

d_gene: TRBD2
abundance: few
v_gene: TRBV7-8
j_gene: TRBJ2-1
CDR3nt: TGTGCCAGCAGCTTATCAATAGCGGGAAGGGACAATGAGCAGTTCTTC
CDR3aa: CASSLSIAGRDNEQFF

d_gene: .
abundance: .
v_gene: TRBV7-9
j_gene: TRBJ1-1
CDR3nt: TGTGCCAGCAGCTTAGCGTTAGGGATGAACACTGAAGCTTTCTTT
CDR3aa: CASSLALGMNTEAFF

d_gene: .
abundance: .
v_gene: TRBV18
j_gene: TRBJ2-5
CDR3nt: TGTGCCAGCTCACTCGGACTAAACCAAGAGACCCAGTACTTC
CDR3aa: CASSLGLNQETQYF

d_gene: .
abundance: .
v_gene: TRBV10-3
j_gene: TRBJ2-7
CDR3nt: TGTGCCATCAGTGAGACCAACAGGGATGGCGAGCAGTACTTC
CDR3aa: CAISETNRDGEQYF

d_gene: .
abundance: .
v_gene: TRBV6-1
j_gene: TRBJ2-7
CDR3nt: TGTGCCAGCAGTGAACCTGGCGGGGCACGGTACGAGCAGTACTTC
CDR3aa: CASSEPGGARYEQYF

d_gene: TRBD1
abundance: .
v_gene: TRBV28
j_gene: TRBJ2-3
CDR3nt: TGTGCCAGCAGTTTGGATGGGACAGGGGGCGTAGATAGCACAGATACGCAGTATTTT
CDR3aa: CASSLDGTGGVDSTDTQYF

d_gene: TRBD2
abundance: .
v_gene: TRBV5-1
j_gene: TRBJ2-2
CDR3nt: TGCGCCAGCAGTTATGAGCGGGGGCAAACCGGGGAGCTGTTTTTT
CDR3aa: CASSYERGQTGELFF

d_gene: .
abundance: once
v_gene: TRBV4-1
j_gene: TRBJ1-1
CDR3nt: TGCGCCAGCAGCCAAGATCTGGGTTGGGGGGCGTCGGCTTTCTTT
CDR3aa: CASSQDLGWGASAFF

d_gene: TRBD1
abundance: .
v_gene: TRBV2
j_gene: TRBJ2-7
CDR3nt: TGTGCCAGCAGTGTCGGGACAGGGGGGACCTACGAGCAGTACTTC
CDR3aa: CASSVGTGGTYEQYF

d_gene: .
abundance: .
v_gene: TRBV6-1
j_gene: TRBJ1-5
CDR3nt: TGTGCCACACGCTTGAGGGGCCAGGATCAGCCCCAGCATTTT
CDR3aa: CATRLRGQDQPQHF

d_gene: .
abundance: .
v_gene: TRBV7-8
j_gene: TRBJ2-1
CDR3nt: TGTGCCAGCAGCCCCGGACCGGGGAATCACAATGAGCAGTTCTTC
CDR3aa: CASSPGPGNHNEQFF

d_gene: .
abundance: .
v_gene: TRBV28
j_gene: TRBJ2-7
CDR3nt: TGTGCCAGCCAGCTATTGAGCGGTGCCTACGAGCAGTACTTC
CDR3aa: CASQLLSGAYEQYF

d_gene: TRBD2
abundance: .
v_gene: TRBV7-2
j_gene: TRBJ2-1
CDR3nt: TGTGCCAGCAGCTCTCCCGTGGGGGGGACCTACAATGAGCAGTTCTTC
CDR3aa: CASSSPVGGTYNEQFF

d_gene: TRBD2
abundance: .
v_gene: TRBV5-1
j_gene: TRBJ2-1
CDR3nt: TGCGCCAGCAGCTTTGGGACTAGCGGGTACAATGAGCAGTTCTTC
CDR3aa: CASSFGTSGYNEQFF

d_gene: .
abundance: .
v_gene: TRBV2
j_gene: TRBJ2-7
CDR3nt: TGTGCCAGCAGGGGGGACAACTACGAGCAGTACTTC
CDR3aa: CASRGDNYEQYF

d_gene: TRBD1
abundance: .
v_gene: TRBV28
j_gene: TRBJ2-2
CDR3nt: TGTGCCAGCAGTGGGACAGTCACCGGGGAGCTGTTTTTT
CDR3aa: CASSGTVTGELFF

d_gene: .
abundance: .
v_gene: TRBV7-6
j_gene: TRBJ2-2
CDR3nt: TGTGCCAGCAGCTCCCGATGGGACTCAAGGGCCGGGGAGCTGTTTTTT
CDR3aa: CASSSRWDSRAGELFF

d_gene: .
abundance: .
v_gene: TRBV28
j_gene: TRBJ2-1
CDR3nt: TGTGCCAGCAGTTTGGGAGGATATGAGCAGTTCTTC
CDR3aa: CASSLGGYEQFF

d_gene: .
abundance: .
v_gene: TRBV7-3
j_gene: TRBJ2-6
CDR3nt: TGTGCCAGCAGCACCGAGGGCTCTGGGGCCAACGTCCTGACTTTC
CDR3aa: CASSTEGSGANVLTF

d_gene: .
abundance: .
v_gene: TRBV27
j_gene: TRBJ2-2
CDR3nt: TGTGCCAGCAGTTTCGACACCAACACCGGGGAGCTGTTTTTT
CDR3aa: CASSFDTNTGELFF